Here is one T cell receptor beta chain with its context. What it binds is not known. The data originate from a study of response to subunit inactivated influenza vaccine. TCRdb processed the RT-PCR reads anew with MiXCR; each CDR3 protein has one entry. This sample yields hundreds of thousands of distinct CDR3 sequences, of which 20% to 25% are seen a single time; 10% belongs to the top ten. Germline CDR1 reads SGHTA; CDR2 reads FQGNSA. The CDR3 is 14 residues long. V shed 5 bases and J 8 bases; nucleotides not matched to a gene: 8. Study-wide findings and caveats: Authors suggested seasonal influenza vaccinations each recruit few new T cells.

The sequence came from a man in his fifties or sixties who received an inactivated influenza vaccine. V gene TRBV7-2 combines with J gene TRBJ2-1, with 8 bases aligning to TRBD1. The specimen was PBMCs from blood, collected approximately 20 months after vaccination. Written as DNA, the CDR3 is TGTGCCAGCAGCATAGACAGGGGTTTCGATGAGCAGTTCTTC. It is translated as CASSIDRGFDEQFF.